This TCR beta chain was sequenced in a study of cytomegalovirus exposure and HLA in healthy donors. Broader study findings: Further analysis, carried out later, found HLA-associated TCR beta chains more clonally expanded than equally common other chains. The authors assumed roughly uniform sequencing depth across donors for presence/absence analyses. With DRB1 most and HLA-C fewest, TCR association rates differed between HLA loci in a later analysis. Both high specificity and high sensitivity reportedly marked the classifier's diagnosis of cytomegalovirus status.

Germline CDR1 is SQVTM and CDR2 is ANQGSEA. The V gene lost 5 bases and the J gene lost 1 base, with 11 bases spanning the gap. The CDR3 has 14 amino acids. This PCR relied on a set of 60 Vbeta primers and 13 Jbeta primers. Some clones are missing from TCRdb's copy, which holds only in-frame ones; the method was immunoSEQ multiplex PCR. In all, the sample yields around 97,000 clones. As to this clone: Its matching antigen is unknown.

The J gene is TRBJ2-2, the V gene TRBV29-1, with a weak D call TRBD1 (5 bases). The receptor was derived from a man aged 35-49 years in good health and CMV-seronegative. The sample comprised PBMCs. CDR3 DNA: TGCAGCGTTCGTCCTCAGGGGAACACCGGGGAGCTGTTTTTT. Protein sequence: CSVRPQGNTGELFF.